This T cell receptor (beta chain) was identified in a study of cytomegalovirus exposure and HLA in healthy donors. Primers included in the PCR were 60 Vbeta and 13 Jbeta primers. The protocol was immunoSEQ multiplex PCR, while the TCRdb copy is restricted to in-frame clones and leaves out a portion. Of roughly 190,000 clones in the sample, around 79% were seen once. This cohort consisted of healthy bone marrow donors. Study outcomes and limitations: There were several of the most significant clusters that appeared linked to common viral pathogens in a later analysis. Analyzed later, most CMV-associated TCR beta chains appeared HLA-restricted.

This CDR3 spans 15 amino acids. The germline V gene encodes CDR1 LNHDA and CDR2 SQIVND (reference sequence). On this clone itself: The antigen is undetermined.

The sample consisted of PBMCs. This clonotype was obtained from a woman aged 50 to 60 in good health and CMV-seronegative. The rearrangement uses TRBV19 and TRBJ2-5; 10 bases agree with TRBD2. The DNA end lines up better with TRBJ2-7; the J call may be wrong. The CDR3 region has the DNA TGTGCCAGTAGTCCCGTAGCGGGAGGCATCTACGAGCAGTACTTC. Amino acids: CASSPVAGGIYEQYF.